This is a list of T cell receptor beta chains from one sample in a study of radiation and T cells in renal cell carcinoma. Sequencing used immunoSEQ multiplex PCR; TCRdb keeps in-frame clones, though not all of them. The sample consists of around 70,000 clones, 82% of them appearing once. The sample here was blood, taken from a patient whose treatment included radiotherapy and nephrectomy. The receptors come from a man aged 55-75 years with renal cell carcinoma. Each CDR3 is given with its conserved first and last residue. The D gene is left open where the match is weak. Clone sizes are given selectively: once, few, many, or a class where the clone is expanded.

d_call j_call clone_size cdr3_length v_call cdr3_nt cdr3_aa
NA TRBJ2-5 NA 14 TRBV2 TGTGCCAGCAGTGAGCTGCGGAGGGAAGAGACCCAGTACTTC CASSELRREETQYF
NA TRBJ2-5 NA 14 TRBV6-5 TGTGCCAGCAGTTACTCGCCAGGGCAAGAGACCCAGTACTTC CASSYSPGQETQYF
TRBD2 TRBJ2-7 NA 16 TRBV4-2 TGTGCCAGCAGCCAAGATCCGGCGGGAGCCTCGTACGAGCAGTACTTC CASSQDPAGASYEQYF
TRBD2 TRBJ2-7 NA 18 TRBV28 TGTGCCAGCAGTTTATCGAGCGGGGCCGGGAGCGGCTTCTACGAGCAGTACTTC CASSLSSGAGSGFYEQYF
TRBD1 TRBJ2-2 NA 16 TRBV19 TGTGCCAGTCCGATCTTGACAGGGGGAAGAACCGGGGAGCTGTTTTTT CASPILTGGRTGELFF
TRBD2 TRBJ2-2 NA 16 TRBV15 TGTGCCACCAGCACCCAAGCGGGAGGGAACACCGGGGAGCTGTTTTTT CATSTQAGGNTGELFF
TRBD2 TRBJ2-7 NA 16 TRBV14 TGTGCCAGCAGCCAAGAGTTACCTAGCGGGAGCTACGAGCAGTACTTC CASSQELPSGSYEQYF
NA TRBJ1-1 few 13 TRBV14 TGTGCCAGCAGCCAAGCGGCCTGGGGCAGGGGTTTCTTT CASSQAAWGRGFF
NA TRBJ2-2 NA 15 TRBV2 TGTGCCAGCAGCCGGGACACAGTAAACACCGGGGAGCTGTTTTTT CASSRDTVNTGELFF
NA TRBJ2-6 few 17 TRBV18 TGTGCCAGCTCACCAAATGGTAGGAGCTCTGGGGCCAACGTCCTGACTTTC CASSPNGRSSGANVLTF
NA TRBJ2-3 NA 15 TRBV9 TGTGCCAGCAGCATACTGACGACAAGCACAGATACGCAGTATTTT CASSILTTSTDTQYF
NA TRBJ1-2 NA 15 TRBV4-2 TGTGCCAGCAGCCGGGGGGAGGGGCAGGACTATGGCTACACCTTC CASSRGEGQDYGYTF
TRBD1 TRBJ2-7 NA 13 TRBV5-1 TGCGCCAGCAGCCCGGGACAGCAGATTCGTTGGTACTTC CASSPGQQIRWYF
NA TRBJ2-5 NA 15 TRBV10-3 TGTGCCATCAGTGCCTCCGGGACCCCCCGGGAGACCCAGTACTTC CAISASGTPRETQYF
TRBD2 TRBJ2-3 NA 20 TRBV4-2 TGTGCCAGCAGCCAAGACCTGGGGGAGACTAGCGGGTTTGTCACAGATACGCAGTATTTT CASSQDLGETSGFVTDTQYF
TRBD1 TRBJ1-2 NA 14 TRBV4-2 TGTGCCAGCAGCCAGGATACAGGGGCCTATGGCTACACCTTC CASSQDTGAYGYTF
NA TRBJ2-1 NA 11 TRBV20-1 TGCAGTGCCCGAGAGAAGACAAGAAAGTTCTTC CSAREKTRKFF
TRBD2 TRBJ2-3 NA 16 TRBV19 TGTGCCAGTAGCAGGACTAGCGGGTGGCCCACAGATACGCAGTATTTT CASSRTSGWPTDTQYF
TRBD1 TRBJ1-1 NA 14 TRBV5-1 TGCGCCAGCGGACGGGACAGGGCGAACACTGAAGCTTTCTTT CASGRDRANTEAFF
NA TRBJ1-6 NA 13 TRBV7-8 TGTGCCAGCAGCTTAGAGGGGTTCGGTACCCTCCACTTT CASSLEGFGTLHF
NA TRBJ1-5 NA 12 TRBV14 TGTGCCAGCAGCCATGCGGAGGGACCCCAGCATTTT CASSHAEGPQHF
NA TRBJ2-6 few 16 TRBV5-6 TGTGCCAGCAGCTTGATGGGGGGCTCTGGGGCCAACGTCCTGACTTTC CASSLMGGSGANVLTF
NA TRBJ1-2 NA 11 TRBV5-8 TGTGCCCTCTGGGGGGTTTATGGCTACACCTTC CALWGVYGYTF
NA TRBJ2-3 NA 16 TRBV4-1 TGCGCCAGCAGCCTAGGGATTCTCGCAGCCACAGATACGCAGTATTTT CASSLGILAATDTQYF
TRBD1 TRBJ2-7 many 14 TRBV10-1 TGCGCCAGCAGTGGAGGGGACAGCTACTACGAGCAGTACTTC CASSGGDSYYEQYF
NA TRBJ2-1 NA 15 TRBV7-2 TGTGCCAGCAGCTTAAAGTGGGAAGATTACAATGAGCAGTTCTTC CASSLKWEDYNEQFF
NA TRBJ2-6 NA 17 TRBV4-3 TGCGCCAGCAGCCAAGATTTCTTCCCGTCTGGGGCCAACGTCCTGACTTTC CASSQDFFPSGANVLTF
NA TRBJ2-1 NA 12 TRBV29-1 TGCAGCGGTGGACAGACGTACAATGAGCAGTTCTTC CSGGQTYNEQFF
TRBD2 TRBJ2-5 NA 15 TRBV6-5 TGTGCCAGCAGCCTAGCGGGAGGAACTGGGGAGACCCAGTACTTC CASSLAGGTGETQYF
TRBD2 TRBJ2-5 once 13 TRBV15 TGTGCCACCAGCAAAGGACTAGTTGAGACCCAGTACTTC CATSKGLVETQYF
NA TRBJ2-7 few 13 TRBV7-2 TGTGCCAGCAGCTCGATTACGGGCCGGGCTATGTACTTC CASSSITGRAMYF
TRBD2 TRBJ2-1 NA 19 TRBV4-3 TGCGCCAGCAGCCAAGACCCTAGCGGGAGGGCCAGCTCCTACAATGAGCAGTTCTTC CASSQDPSGRASSYNEQFF
TRBD2 TRBJ2-1 few 14 TRBV11-3 TGTGCCAGCAGCTTAGTGGCGGGAGATAATGAGCAGTTCTTC CASSLVAGDNEQFF
TRBD1 TRBJ1-4 NA 15 TRBV11-3 TGTGCCAGCAGCCGAAGGGGGCGGGTATTCGAAAAACTGTTTTTT CASSRRGRVFEKLFF
TRBD2 TRBJ2-7 NA 15 TRBV4-1 TGCGCCAGCAGCCAGGGGACTAGCGGGATAAACGAGCAGTACTTC CASSQGTSGINEQYF
TRBD2 TRBJ2-7 once 15 TRBV18 TGTGCCAGCTCACGTAGCGGGAGGGACTTCTACGAGCAGTACTTC CASSRSGRDFYEQYF
NA TRBJ2-1 NA 14 TRBV6-5 TGTGCCAGCAGTCAAGGGGCTTATTACAATGAGCAGTTCTTC CASSQGAYYNEQFF
TRBD2 TRBJ2-3 NA 15 TRBV6-1 TGTGCCAGCAGTGAGCCTACGGGAGGGAAGCATACGCAGTATTTT CASSEPTGGKHTQYF
NA TRBJ2-7 NA 16 TRBV2 TGTGCCAGCAGTGAAGCGCTGGCTAGTTTCATCCACGAGCAGTACTTC CASSEALASFIHEQYF
NA TRBJ2-1 NA 15 TRBV19 TGTGCCAGTACCCGCTCTAAGACCGGCTTTAATGAGCAGTTCTTC CASTRSKTGFNEQFF
TRBD1 TRBJ1-6 NA 15 TRBV6-5 TGTGCCAGCAGTTTCCAGGACAGGGGAGGTTCACCCCTCCACTTT CASSFQDRGGSPLHF
NA TRBJ2-2 NA 15 TRBV10-3 TGTGCCATCAGTGAGTCGGACGAGAGCACCGGGGAGCTGTTTTTT CAISESDESTGELFF
NA TRBJ2-7 NA 14 TRBV9 TGTGCCAGCAGCGTAGTCGGGGTTGGATACGAGCAGTACTTC CASSVVGVGYEQYF
NA TRBJ2-3 NA 15 TRBV21-1 TGTGCCAGCAGGAGGCCGAGACTAGTAATAGATACGCAGTATTTT CASRRPRLVIDTQYF
NA TRBJ1-2 NA 13 TRBV5-4 TGTGCCAGCAGCTACGGGTGGGACTATGGCTACACCTTC CASSYGWDYGYTF
NA TRBJ2-1 once 13 TRBV19 TGTGCCAGTCACTCCTGGGGAGACAATGAGCAGTTCTTC CASHSWGDNEQFF
NA TRBJ2-6 NA 14 TRBV9 TGTGCCAGCAGCGTAAACTCTGGGGCCAACGTCCTGACTTTC CASSVNSGANVLTF
TRBD2 TRBJ2-7 NA 13 TRBV6-4 TGTGCCAGCAGCAGAGACAGAGCGGGGGAGCAGTACTTC CASSRDRAGEQYF
NA TRBJ1-1 NA 16 TRBV27 TGTGCCAGCAGTCCATTACCCGGGACGGCCACCCTTGGGGCTTTCTTT CASSPLPGTATLGAFF
TRBD1 TRBJ1-2 NA 19 TRBV11-2 TGTGCCAGCAGCTCAACGTACCCACTGGACAGGGGGGTCAACTATGGCTACACCTTC CASSSTYPLDRGVNYGYTF
TRBD1 TRBJ1-2 once 15 TRBV27 TGTGCCAGCAGTTTATCCCGGACAGGAGCGGGGGGCTACACCTTC CASSLSRTGAGGYTF
TRBD2 TRBJ2-2 NA 16 TRBV11-2 TGTGCCAGCAGCTTAAACGTAGCGGGAAGAACCGGGGAGCTGTTTTTT CASSLNVAGRTGELFF
NA TRBJ2-1 NA 15 TRBV5-5 TGTGCCAGCAGCTTGGGAGGGAGGTCCTACAATGAGCAGTTCTTC CASSLGGRSYNEQFF